A selection of T cell receptor beta chains follows, all from one sample in a study of blood T cell repertoires in COVID-19. Repertoires were generated with immunoSEQ multiplex PCR, while TCRdb's copy carries only in-frame clones and drops some. The sample comprises about 95,000 clones, about 85% of which are singletons, and around a quarter rests with the top ten. The sequenced sample was peripheral blood. Every receptor here comes from a man older than 75 with active or convalescent COVID-19. CDR3s include the opening cysteine and the closing phenylalanine or tryptophan. The D gene is left open where the match is weak. Clone sizes are given selectively: once, few, many, or a class where the clone is expanded.

V	size	D	J	CDR3	DNA
TRBV4-3	once	TRBD1	TRBJ1-2	CASSQVNRGQAYGYTF	TGCGCCAGCAGCCAAGTCAATCGCGGACAGGCCTATGGCTACACCTTC
TRBV7-9	NA	NA	TRBJ1-1	CASSYQENTEAFF	TGTGCCAGCAGCTACCAGGAGAACACTGAAGCTTTCTTT
TRBV5-1	NA	TRBD1	TRBJ2-1	CASSYPGGEQFF	TGCGCCAGCAGCTACCCAGGGGGTGAGCAGTTCTTC
TRBV4-1	NA	NA	TRBJ2-3	CASSQAPGGDTQYF	TGCGCCAGCAGCCAAGCCCCCGGGGGTGATACGCAGTATTTT
TRBV12-5	NA	TRBD1	TRBJ1-2	CASGLAPRGQAYYGYTF	TGTGCTAGTGGTTTGGCACCCAGGGGACAGGCCTACTATGGCTACACCTTC
TRBV6-5	NA	NA	TRBJ1-1	CASSYSTGMNTEAFF	TGTGCCAGCAGTTACAGCACAGGGATGAACACTGAAGCTTTCTTT
TRBV19	once	TRBD1	TRBJ1-2	CASEYRGQGGYTF	TGTGCCAGTGAATACAGGGGGCAAGGTGGCTACACCTTC
TRBV3-1/TRBV3-2	NA	TRBD2	TRBJ2-3	CASSSGLAGADTQYF	TGTGCCAGCAGCTCGGGACTAGCGGGGGCAGATACGCAGTATTTT
TRBV6-2/TRBV6-3	once	NA	TRBJ1-3	CASSRDNRDTIYF	TGTGCCAGCAGTCGGGACAACCGGGACACCATATATTTT
TRBV9	NA	TRBD1	TRBJ1-4	CASSQPRDSNEKLFF	TGTGCCAGCAGCCAACCCCGGGACAGTAATGAAAAACTGTTTTTT
TRBV6-1	NA	TRBD2	TRBJ2-5	CASSELGGATGETQYF	TGTGCCAGCAGTGAATTGGGAGGGGCTACGGGGGAGACCCAGTACTTC
TRBV5-1	NA	TRBD1	TRBJ1-1	CASSLIRQGVDTEAFF	TGCGCCAGCAGCCTGATCCGACAGGGAGTTGACACTGAAGCTTTCTTT
TRBV30	once	NA	TRBJ1-6	CAWSVQGSSPLHF	TGTGCCTGGAGTGTCCAGGGATCGTCACCCCTCCACTTT
TRBV24-1	NA	NA	TRBJ1-1	CATILALEAFF	TGTGCCACCATTTTGGCCCTTGAAGCTTTCTTT
TRBV7-2	few	NA	TRBJ1-4	CASSSGDTWGEKLFF	TGTGCCAGCAGCTCAGGGGACACCTGGGGTGAAAAACTGTTTTTT
TRBV11-1	NA	NA	TRBJ1-1	CASSLTDSTEAFF	TGTGCCAGCAGCTTAACCGACAGCACTGAAGCTTTCTTT
TRBV12-3/TRBV12-4	NA	TRBD1	TRBJ1-2	CASSPTGAGGYTF	TGTGCCAGCAGCCCTACAGGGGCGGGCGGCTACACCTTC
TRBV29-1	NA	NA	TRBJ1-5	CSVARGNSNQPQHF	TGCAGCGTTGCGCGGGGTAATAGCAATCAGCCCCAGCATTTT
TRBV11-2	few	TRBD1	TRBJ1-1	CASSLRQGLNTEAFF	TGTGCCAGCAGCCTCCGACAGGGACTGAACACTGAAGCTTTCTTT
TRBV7-2	NA	NA	TRBJ1-4	CASSLGGGINEKLFF	TGTGCCAGCAGCCTAGGCGGGGGCATTAATGAAAAACTGTTTTTT
TRBV27	once	TRBD1	TRBJ1-5	CASSLWFPAGGAGNQPQHF	TGTGCCAGCAGTTTATGGTTCCCGGCAGGGGGCGCGGGCAATCAGCCCCAGCATTTT
TRBV30	NA	NA	TRBJ2-3	CAIDSDDTDTQYF	TGTGCCATCGACTCAGACGACACAGATACGCAGTATTTT
TRBV30	NA	TRBD1	TRBJ1-4	CACRGQPNEKLFF	TGTGCCTGCAGGGGACAGCCAAATGAAAAACTGTTTTTT
TRBV7-2	NA	NA	TRBJ1-2	CASSLVGGSNYGYTF	TGTGCCAGCAGCTTAGTCGGAGGGTCTAACTATGGCTACACCTTC
TRBV18	few	TRBD1	TRBJ2-1	CASSPQQGIEQFF	TGTGCCAGCTCACCACAACAGGGGATTGAGCAGTTCTTC
TRBV11-3	NA	NA	TRBJ1-1	CASSLVPETEAFF	TGTGCCAGCAGCTTAGTTCCCGAGACTGAAGCTTTCTTT
TRBV5-4	NA	TRBD1	TRBJ1-2	CASSSRTGNYGYTF	TGTGCCAGCAGCTCTAGGACAGGAAACTATGGCTACACCTTC
TRBV2	few	TRBD1	TRBJ1-4	CASSDRQGYEKLFF	TGTGCCAGCAGTGATCGACAGGGGTACGAAAAACTGTTTTTT
TRBV19	once	NA	TRBJ1-4	CASSFSADWTYNEKLFF	TGTGCCAGTAGTTTCAGCGCAGATTGGACATATAATGAAAAACTGTTTTTT
TRBV6-2/TRBV6-3	NA	NA	TRBJ2-1	CASSYSRWQTGQFF	TGTGCCAGCAGTTACTCGAGGTGGCAGACCGGGCAGTTCTTC
TRBV19	NA	TRBD1	TRBJ1-1	CASTSRQGGSDKAFF	TGTGCCAGTACCTCCCGACAGGGAGGTTCGGATAAAGCTTTCTTT
TRBV6-5	NA	TRBD1	TRBJ1-2	CASSPQGGTYGYTF	TGTGCCAGCAGTCCACAGGGGGGGACCTATGGCTACACCTTC
TRBV12-3/TRBV12-4	NA	NA	TRBJ1-1	CASRQRNTEAFF	TGTGCCAGCAGGCAGCGGAACACTGAAGCTTTCTTT
TRBV18	once	TRBD1	TRBJ2-2	CASSPFLDRGRAGELFF	TGTGCCAGCTCACCATTCCTCGACAGGGGGAGAGCCGGGGAGCTGTTTTTT